Sequencing of this T cell receptor beta chain was carried out in a study of cytomegalovirus exposure and HLA in healthy donors. As to this clone: Its antigen is unidentified.

General study results and limits: Immune exposure information available was restricted to CMV serostatus. Researchers counted 164 TCR beta chains as cytomegalovirus-associated.

Primers: 60 Vbeta forward and 13 Jbeta reverse. The table came from immunoSEQ multiplex PCR; TCRdb's copy has only in-frame clones and leaves some out. The sample features about 170,000 clones, with about 0.81% in its top ten. Trimming removed 1 base from V and 3 bases from J; junction bases left unmatched: 8. CDR1 is SQVTM and CDR2 is ANQGSEA in the germline V gene. The CDR3 totals 15 residues. V usage is TRBV29-1 and J usage is TRBJ2-7, with 8 bases lining up with TRBD2. Sequencing was carried out using PBMCs. This clonotype was obtained from a young woman in good health and CMV-seropositive. This CDR3 reads CSVEGEGLAGYEQYF. The DNA of the CDR3 is TGCAGCGTTGAAGGAGAGGGGCTAGCGGGCTACGAGCAGTACTTC.